This T cell receptor beta chain was obtained from a study of post-analysis software for immune sequencing data. Across the whole study: Recorded disease courses covered relapsing-remitting, secondary progressive and progressive-relapsing multiple sclerosis. Some patients had no subtype annotation.

Germline V gene lookup returns CDR1 SGHTA and CDR2 FQGNSA. This CDR3 is 17 amino acids long. V was trimmed by 5 bases and J by 2 bases, leaving 20 bases between them. Concerning this clonotype: Antigen specificity is unknown.

The study, taken as a whole, reports: Roughly 5 TRBV segments occurring more often in patients than controls included TRBV5-6, TRBV5-1 and TRBV20-1. Same-batch preparations were strongly co-clustered by F measure. Multiple sclerosis patients showed significantly lower normalized Chao1 diversity than controls did.

cDNA libraries for TCR beta contained unique molecular identifiers. A single record per CDR3 protein comes from TCRdb applying MiXCR to the PCR reads. The repertoire holds fewer than 900,000 distinct CDR3 sequences, with about 43% as singletons. This TCR was sampled from a girl between 5 and 17 years old with multiple sclerosis. This chain connects TRBV7-2 to TRBJ2-3, with D possibly called TRBD1 or TRBD2 (6 bases each). Material: blood. The CDR3 protein is CASSLGINRGDTDTQYF. CDR3 sequence (DNA): TGTGCCAGCAGCCTCGGAATAAATAGGGGGGACACAGATACGCAGTATTTT.